The sequence of this T cell receptor (beta chain) was determined in a study of T-cell memory formation after mild COVID-19. MiXCR, run by TCRdb on the 5' RACE reads, gives a single entry per CDR3 protein. Altogether 470,000 or so distinct CDR3 sequences are present, around a sixth being singletons, with the ten largest covering more than 9%. Findings and caveats of the study: Some clones that responded were present in memory (sampled pre-infection), which suggests cross-reactive memory joined.

The sample holds a few counts of this clonotype. What it recognizes is unknown. The sequenced sample was PBMCs or a T cell subset sorted from them (not recorded which). This sequence was found in an adult woman who had mild COVID-19 (a few samples of this study predate the infection). Cell type and time point are not known.

The CDR3 sequence: CASSVSRGGSYEQYF. The CDR3 nucleotides read TGTGCCAGCAGCGTAAGCAGAGGGGGTTCCTACGAGCAGTACTTC. This chain uses TRBV9 with TRBJ2-7; maybe TRBD1 (6 bases). CDR1 and CDR2 (germline): SGDLS, YYNGEE. The CDR3 is 15 residues long. The ends were cut back, 1 base at V and 1 base at J, with 12 bases in the middle.